This T cell receptor (beta chain) is drawn from a study of T cells after yellow fever vaccination (dated 2019 in TCRdb). General notes on the study: The SMART-Seq v4 Ultra Low Input RNA kit was used to prepare libraries from fractions with low cell numbers. To track T-cell clones before and after primary and booster YFV17D yellow fever vaccination, bulk TCR alpha and beta repertoires were sequenced longitudinally. Two healthy male donors, one aged 18 to 30 and one aged 30 to 39 years, were included in the cohort. Blood samples were taken at several timepoints before and after primary and secondary immunization, and bulk PBMC replicates and cell subsets were isolated. Summary of the overall study and its limitations: A small share of clonotypes occurred in both CD4 and CD8 compartments, likely arising from convergent recombination. Only two donors were included in the study, so the extent to which the findings can be generalized is limited. FACS-sorted repertoires could contain abundant contaminating clonotypes from the bulk population, so computational filtering was required. Compared with the primary T-cell response, the secondary T-cell response was faster but weaker, reaching its peak on day 5 rather than on day 15. After the booster, most of the clones that had expanded following primary vaccination were detected again (approximately 96% of CD4 and 80% to 90% of CD8), which suggests that memory was broadly maintained.

The treatment or condition label, read with the paper, signifies: live attenuated yellow fever vaccine strain. A standard Ficoll-Paque protocol was used to isolate PBMCs from peripheral blood. Dynabeads CD4 and CD8 positive selection kits were used to isolate the CD4 and CD8 T-cell fractions. RNA was extracted with TriZol from bulk PBMCs, CD4 and CD8 fractions, and dextramer-positive and dextramer-negative fractions. Synthesis of TCR cDNA relied on 5'RACE template switching, a step that introduced a universal primer site along with unique molecular identifiers. Priming for cDNA synthesis came from both the TCR alpha and TCR beta constant segments. Library amplification used two PCR steps, and the second PCR step added sample barcodes and sequencing adapters. Sequencing of libraries was done on Illumina HiSeq 2500 (2x100 bp) or NovaSeq (2x150 bp). Turning to the authors' computational methods: MIGEC handled demultiplexing of reads and collapsing into UMI consensus sequences, while MiXCR performed V(D)J alignment. Using edgeR on replicate PBMC samples, clonotypes were called vaccine-responding if FDR was below 0.01 and the log2 fold change was above 5 up to day 15. CD4 or CD8 identity was assigned to each bulk clonotype according to whether the clonotype was present at higher abundance in the sequenced CD4 repertoire or the sequenced CD8 repertoire. TCRdb trimmed public reads at Q25 via fastp, called clones via MiXCR and kept in-frame beta chains. When rows share a CDR3 protein, they turn into one entry using the most common DNA and genes. The V and J calls were determined by TCRdb, not by the authors. In all, the sample holds 200,000 to 300,000 distinct CDR3 sequences, and 6.9% of those were seen once. The ten largest account for about 0.85% of the sample.

As encoded in the germline V gene, CDR1 is SGHTA while CDR2 is FQGNSA. V lost 5 bases and J lost 4 bases; the stretch between them is 11 bases long. The CDR3 spans 13 residues, from the cysteine through the phenylalanine. Only CDR3 DNA is held: 39 bases, read in frame from base 1. In this sample, this clonotype turned up many times. There is no known antigen for this receptor. No base qualities exist here, and no much larger clone lies one base off it. The source of this sequence is a man aged 25-45 years who received the YFV17D yellow fever vaccine. The chain joins TRBV7-2 to TRBJ2-5; too little of a D gene remains to name it. This material consisted of CD4+ T cells sorted from PBMCs, taken 15 days after the yellow fever booster vaccination. CDR3 reads: CASSAPPGETQYF. The base sequence is TGTGCCAGCAGCGCCCCCCCGGGAGAGACCCAGTACTTC.